This T cell receptor beta chain was obtained from a study of regulatory T cells in long-lasting Graves disease. Researchers made TCR beta libraries by using iRepertoire HTBI primers and running Arm-PCR on CDR3 regions. MiXCR, applied by TCRdb to the multiplex PCR reads, yields one record per CDR3 protein. The repertoire holds hundreds of thousands of distinct CDR3 sequences, with 13% as singletons. This clonotype was observed a few times. Time point of the sample: newly diagnosed GD, antithyroid drugs for less than 3 months. PBMCs were the source of the RNA used for TCR sequencing. Germline V CDR1 and CDR2: GTSNPN, SVGIG (reference sequence). Deletions cut 5 bases from V and 4 bases from J, with 9 bases between. This CDR3 is 12 amino acids long. The sample also formed part of further work on T cells in Graves' hyperthyroidism and ophthalmopathy.

This chain connects TRBV30 to TRBJ2-4, with D tentatively TRBD2 (5 bases). Source: peripheral blood mononuclear cells (PBMCs), taken at new diagnosis, from a patient treated with antithyroid drugs. The receptor's source is a man aged 30-40 years with Graves disease. CDR3: CAWEGPKNIQYF. The CDR3, as DNA: TGTGCCTGGGAGGGTCCGAAAAACATTCAGTACTTC.